Each of the 14 T cell receptor beta chains below was sequenced from the same sample in a study of beta chain features in type 1 diabetes. Study-wide results and limits: Across all four CD4+ subsets, people with type 1 diabetes showed modestly shorter TCRB CDR3s.

As every portion of the isolated RNA was reverse transcribed, the sequencing read expressed TCRB transcripts. TCRdb's table, derived via immunoSEQ multiplex PCR, lists solely in-frame clones and lacks some. In the table there are tens of thousands of clones, about 57% of which are singletons. No antigens are known for them. Sequencing input: stem cell memory CD4+ T cells from blood. The receptor set was obtained from a man aged 18 to 30 with type 1 diabetes.

This rearrangement joins TRBV29-1 to TRBJ2-1; 8 bases align to TRBD1. This CDR3 has 17 residues. Germline loops: CDR1 SQVTM, CDR2 ANQGSEA. Losses at the gene ends were 3 bases for V and 2 bases for J; bases not matched to a gene: 12. CDR3: CSVDPDGRRGPYNEQFF. DNA for the CDR3: TGCAGCGTTGACCCTGATGGGCGCAGGGGGCCCTACAATGAGCAGTTCTTC.

The gene calls are TRBV9 and TRBJ2-3; possibly TRBD2 for D (6 bases). V lost 6 bases to trimming and J lost 6 bases, with 17 bases between them. The CDR3 sequence is 14 residues long. The germline CDR1 and CDR2 sequences are SGDLS and YYNGEE. The CDR3, as DNA: TGTGCCAGCACCGTGGCGGGAAGCGTCGATACGCAGTATTTT. Encoded protein: CASTVAGSVDTQYF.

The DNA of the CDR3 is TGTGCCACCAGCAGACCCCTGGGGGGGCGGGAAGAGCAGTACTTC. Protein product: CATSRPLGGREEQYF. This chain links TRBV15 with TRBJ2-7; weak D call: TRBD2 (7 bases). The CDR3 contains 15 residues. The V gene's germline CDR1 is LNHNV and CDR2 YYDKDF (reference sequence). Trimming shortened V by 2 bases and J by 7 bases, and 18 bases separated the two germline ends.

V and J are TRBV6-5 and TRBJ2-1; TRBD1 is a possible D gene (6 bases). Germline lookup yields CDR1 MNHEY and CDR2 SVGAGI. The V and J ends lost 2 bases and 12 bases respectively, with 20 bases between them. This CDR3 contains 15 residues. In DNA form, the CDR3 reads TGTGCCAGCAGTTACGTCTTTACAATAGGGGGTAGGCAGTTCTTC. Encoded protein: CASSYVFTIGGRQFF.

V is TRBV7-9 and J is TRBJ2-7, with D perhaps matching TRBD2 (6 bases). Germline V gives CDR1 SEHNR, CDR2 FQNEAQ (reference sequence). V shed 4 bases and J shed 1 base, with 14 bases lying between them. The CDR3 runs to 15 residues. The CDR3 reads CASSSIFGGSYEQYF. The CDR3 region has the DNA TGTGCCAGCAGCTCCATTTTCGGAGGGTCCTACGAGCAGTACTTC.

CDR3: CASSTTGTGENIQYF. In DNA form, the CDR3 reads TGTGCCAGTAGTACCACCGGGACAGGGGAAAACATTCAGTACTTC. The rearrangement uses TRBV19 and TRBJ2-4; TRBD1 agrees at 10 bases. The junction had 5 bases not matched to a gene; V was cut back by 4 bases and J by 5 bases. Germline assignment: CDR1 LNHDA and CDR2 SQIVND (reference sequence). The CDR3 is made up of 15 amino acids.

V usage is TRBV5-6 and J usage is TRBJ2-7; 10 positions match TRBD2. The CDR3 sequence is 15 residues long. Germline CDR1 and CDR2: SGHDT and YYEEEE. With 0 bases clipped from V and 10 bases from J, the junction kept 10 bases outside the gene matches. CDR3 nucleotides: TGTGCCAGCAGCTTGGTCGGGGCTAGCGGGAGTGGTCAGTACTTC. It encodes CASSLVGASGSGQYF. Together with reference TRBV5-6 and TRBJ2-7, the CDR3 gives the full variable domain: DAGVTQSPTHLIKTRGQQVTLRCSPKSGHDTVSWYQQALGQGPQFIFQYYEEEERQRGNFPDRFSGHQFPNYSSELNVNALLLGDSALYLCASSLVGASGSGQYFGPGTRLTVT.

J is TRBJ2-3 and V is TRBV2, with TRBD2 identical over 15 bases. CDR1 is SNHLY and CDR2 is FYNNEI in the germline V gene. The CDR3 loop spans 14 amino acids. The V gene end was trimmed by 7 bases and the J gene end by 10 bases; junction bases not matched to a gene: 6. As DNA, the CDR3 is TGTGCCAGCACCGTTGGACTAGCGGGGGGGCCGCAGTATTTT. This translates into CASTVGLAGGPQYF.

This clone was recorded a few times. The V and J genes are TRBV5-6 and TRBJ2-5, with D possibly being TRBD1 (7 bases). The J call may be incorrect, as the DNA end agrees better with TRBJ2-7. CDR1 and CDR2 from the germline V gene are SGHDT and YYEEEE. The CDR3 runs to 14 residues. Written as DNA, the CDR3 is TGTGCCAGCATGGAGGGGGCAGCGTATCTCGAGCAGTACTTC. It translates to CASMEGAAYLEQYF.

The rearrangement joins TRBV5-1 to TRBJ1-1; D is possibly TRBD1 (5 bases). V lost 0 bases and J 4 bases, leaving 13 bases between the germline ends. CDR3 size: 15 residues. The germline gives CDR1 SGHRS, CDR2 YFSETQ. In DNA, the CDR3 is TGCGCCAGCAGCTTGGACCCTCAGGGTCTCACTGAAGCTTTCTTT. Translating gives CASSLDPQGLTEAFF.

This sequence joins TRBV7-9 and TRBJ2-7, with TRBD1 matching over 7 bases. The trim removed 3 bases at V and 5 bases at J, leaving 7 bases unmatched. This CDR3 region has 14 residues. CDR1 SEHNR and CDR2 FQNEAQ come from the germline V gene (reference sequence). The CDR3 DNA sequence: TGTGCCAGCAGCTTTGGCGGCGACAGGGACGAGCAGTACTTC. It translates to CASSFGGDRDEQYF.

This clone was counted only a few times. The chain links TRBV11-2 to TRBJ2-7; TRBD1 is a possible D gene (6 bases). Per the germline V gene, CDR1 is SGHAT and CDR2 is FQNNGV. The CDR3 is 17 residues long. V was shortened by 5 bases and J by 5 bases, with 25 bases between the two germline ends. DNA for the CDR3: TGTGCCAGCAGCCAGCGTCCTTTAACGGGACAAGGGAACGAGCAGTACTTC. Residues: CASSQRPLTGQGNEQYF. The full variable domain, completed using reference TRBV11-2 and TRBJ2-7, is EAGVAQSPRYKIIEKRQSVAFWCNPISGHATLYWYQQILGQGPKLLIQFQNNGVVDDSQLPKDRFSAERLKGVDSTLKIQPAKLEDSAVYLCASSQRPLTGQGNEQYFGPGTRLTVT.

The sample holds one count of this clone. The V call is TRBV7-9, the J call TRBJ2-1, with 7 bases lining up with TRBD1. V shed 2 bases, J shed 0 bases, and the junction held 4 bases outside the gene matches. The CDR3 loop spans 16 amino acids. Germline V gives CDR1 SEHNR, CDR2 FQNEAQ (reference sequence). The CDR3 DNA reads as TGTGCCAGCAGCTTACTGACAGGGAGCTCCTACAATGAGCAGTTCTTC. It yields the protein CASSLLTGSSYNEQFF.

The chain carries TRBV6-6 and TRBJ2-7; 9 positions match TRBD1. Trimming removed 7 bases from V and 5 bases from J; junction bases left unmatched: 9. Germline CDR1 MNHNY, CDR2 SVGAGI (reference sequence). The CDR3 has 14 residues. CDR3 region: CASTTMGQGHEQYF. The DNA for the CDR3 is TGTGCCAGCACCACGATGGGACAGGGCCACGAGCAGTACTTC.